This T cell receptor beta chain was identified during a study of identical twins. Study findings and constraints: The authors noted that invariant MAIT and iNKT cells could partly confound zero-insertion analyses. Researchers reported weaker excess twin sharing in beta out-of-frame sequences.

Donors were all healthy Caucasians. The table lists this clonotype with many counts. Antigen: not known. Template switching added a universal primer site, and cDNA bore unique molecular identifiers. TCRdb redid the calling of the 5' RACE reads with MiXCR, one entry per CDR3 protein. This sample has 1,800,000 or so distinct CDR3 sequences, with about 31% found just once. CDR3 length: 15 amino acids. Germline loops: CDR1 LGHNA, CDR2 YNFKEQ. The trim removed 0 bases at V and 4 bases at J, leaving 2 bases unmatched. Sequencing was performed on cord blood. The receptor was derived from a newborn girl in good health. This chain uses TRBV4-2 with TRBJ2-1, with TRBD2 identical over 8 bases. CDR3 DNA sequence: TGTGCCAGCAGCCAAGAACTAGCGGTTTACAATGAGCAGTTCTTC. Residues: CASSQELAVYNEQFF.